The rows below give T cell receptor beta chains drawn from one sample of a study of regulatory T cells in long-lasting Graves disease. TCRdb fed the multiplex PCR reads into MiXCR, producing one record per CDR3 protein. This table holds roughly 500,000 distinct CDR3 sequences, about 12% found once. The same data also went into a second study, on T cells in Graves' hyperthyroidism and ophthalmopathy.

Here the sequenced sample was peripheral blood mononuclear cells (PBMCs), taken at new diagnosis, from a patient treated with antithyroid drugs. These receptor sequences come from a woman aged 30 to 39 with Graves disease. Each CDR3 is given with its conserved first and last residue. The D gene is left open where the match is weak. A clone size is listed for some rows: how often the clone was seen (once, few, many), or a class if it is expanded.

abundance: many; len: 14; d_gene: NA; v_gene: TRBV2; j_gene: TRBJ1-2; CDR3nt: TGTGCCAGCAGTGAAGCCCAGGGTGGCTATGGCTACACCTTC; CDR3aa: CASSEAQGGYGYTF
abundance: many; len: 15; d_gene: TRBD1; v_gene: TRBV3-1; j_gene: TRBJ1-5; CDR3nt: TGTGCCAGCAGCCCTGGGACAGGGGGTTTTCAGCCCCAGCATTTT; CDR3aa: CASSPGTGGFQPQHF
abundance: many; len: 14; d_gene: NA; v_gene: TRBV5-1; j_gene: TRBJ2-2; CDR3nt: TGCGCCAGCAGCGGGGGACGGGACACCGGGGAGCTGTTTTTT; CDR3aa: CASSGGRDTGELFF
abundance: many; len: 13; d_gene: NA; v_gene: TRBV12-3/TRBV12-4; j_gene: TRBJ2-7; CDR3nt: TGTGCCAGCAGTTTGGGGTCTTTATACGAGCAGTACTTC; CDR3aa: CASSLGSLYEQYF
abundance: many; len: 11; d_gene: NA; v_gene: TRBV2; j_gene: TRBJ2-4; CDR3nt: TGTGCCAGCAGTGGGGACCGGGGAAAGTACTTC; CDR3aa: CASSGDRGKYF
abundance: few; len: 14; d_gene: NA; v_gene: TRBV15; j_gene: TRBJ1-6; CDR3nt: TGTGCCACCAGCCGAAACAGGGAGAATTCACCCCTCCACTTT; CDR3aa: CATSRNRENSPLHF
abundance: many; len: 13; d_gene: NA; v_gene: TRBV2; j_gene: TRBJ1-2; CDR3nt: TGTGCCAGCAGTGATTACAGGGTAGATGGCTACACCTTC; CDR3aa: CASSDYRVDGYTF
abundance: NA; len: 17; d_gene: TRBD1; v_gene: TRBV6-1; j_gene: TRBJ1-2; CDR3nt: TGTGCCAGCAGTGAGGCGGCAGGGGGCCGGCCAGGATATGGCTACACCTTC; CDR3aa: CASSEAAGGRPGYGYTF
abundance: few; len: 12; d_gene: NA; v_gene: TRBV20-1; j_gene: TRBJ2-3; CDR3nt: TGCAGTGCTAGTTCGGTCTTGGATACGCAGTATTTT; CDR3aa: CSASSVLDTQYF
abundance: many; len: 13; d_gene: NA; v_gene: TRBV6-1; j_gene: TRBJ1-1; CDR3nt: TGTGCCAGGGCGGCAGGCTTGAACACTGAAGCTTTCTTT; CDR3aa: CARAAGLNTEAFF
abundance: many; len: 15; d_gene: TRBD2; v_gene: TRBV2; j_gene: TRBJ2-7; CDR3nt: TGTGCCAGCAGTGACGGGAGGGTCTTCTCCTACGAGCAGTACTTC; CDR3aa: CASSDGRVFSYEQYF
abundance: NA; len: 15; d_gene: NA; v_gene: TRBV3-1; j_gene: TRBJ1-1; CDR3nt: TGTGCCAGCAGCCAAACAAAGCGTGGGAACACTGAAGCTTTCTTT; CDR3aa: CASSQTKRGNTEAFF
abundance: NA; len: 15; d_gene: NA; v_gene: TRBV6-1; j_gene: TRBJ1-3; CDR3nt: TGTGCCAGCAGAAAGCAACGGGATTCGGGAAACACCATATATTTT; CDR3aa: CASRKQRDSGNTIYF
abundance: many; len: 16; d_gene: NA; v_gene: TRBV13; j_gene: TRBJ2-3; CDR3nt: TGTGCCAGCAGCTCCACAGGGCCTAACCCCACAGATACGCAGTATTTT; CDR3aa: CASSSTGPNPTDTQYF
abundance: few; len: 15; d_gene: NA; v_gene: TRBV5-4; j_gene: TRBJ1-1; CDR3nt: TGTGCCAGCACCAGACCGGGACAACGGTTCTCTGAAGCTTTCTTT; CDR3aa: CASTRPGQRFSEAFF
abundance: many; len: 15; d_gene: NA; v_gene: TRBV20-1; j_gene: TRBJ1-4; CDR3nt: TGCAGTGCCGAGCCCCCTGGGGGGCCCAAAGGAAAACTGTTTTTT; CDR3aa: CSAEPPGGPKGKLFF
abundance: many; len: 16; d_gene: NA; v_gene: TRBV18; j_gene: TRBJ1-3; CDR3nt: TGTGCCAGCTCACCACCGAGAGGCTACTCTGGAAACACCATATATTTT; CDR3aa: CASSPPRGYSGNTIYF
abundance: many; len: 14; d_gene: NA; v_gene: TRBV5-1; j_gene: TRBJ1-1; CDR3nt: TGCGCCAGCAGCCCCCTGGAAACGGGCACTGAAGCTTTCTTT; CDR3aa: CASSPLETGTEAFF
abundance: few; len: 12; d_gene: NA; v_gene: TRBV27; j_gene: TRBJ1-5; CDR3nt: TGTGCCGGCAGTTTATCGGGTCAGCCCCAGCATTTT; CDR3aa: CAGSLSGQPQHF
abundance: many; len: 14; d_gene: TRBD1; v_gene: TRBV12-3/TRBV12-4; j_gene: TRBJ1-1; CDR3nt: TGTGCCAGCAGTCCGACAGGGCGGCGGTCTGAAGCTTTCTTT; CDR3aa: CASSPTGRRSEAFF
abundance: NA; len: 13; d_gene: NA; v_gene: TRBV7-8; j_gene: TRBJ1-2; CDR3nt: TGTGCCAGCAGCCTCAGGGGAGGAAATGGCTACACCTTC; CDR3aa: CASSLRGGNGYTF
abundance: few; len: 16; d_gene: TRBD2; v_gene: TRBV9; j_gene: TRBJ2-3; CDR3nt: TGTGCCAGCAGCCCTTTGCTAGCGGGGTTCCGAGATACGCAGTATTTT; CDR3aa: CASSPLLAGFRDTQYF
abundance: many; len: 13; d_gene: NA; v_gene: TRBV27; j_gene: TRBJ2-7; CDR3nt: TGTGCCAGCAGTCACGGAGACGGTTACGAGCAGTACTTC; CDR3aa: CASSHGDGYEQYF
abundance: many; len: 15; d_gene: TRBD2; v_gene: TRBV11-2; j_gene: TRBJ2-7; CDR3nt: TGTGCCAGCAGCCCGGGGACTAGCGGGCCCTACGAGCAGTACTTC; CDR3aa: CASSPGTSGPYEQYF
abundance: many; len: 15; d_gene: NA; v_gene: TRBV7-2; j_gene: TRBJ1-1; CDR3nt: TGTGCCAGCAGCTTAGGCGGGACAACGAACACTGAAGCTTTCTTT; CDR3aa: CASSLGGTTNTEAFF
abundance: many; len: 16; d_gene: TRBD2; v_gene: TRBV27; j_gene: TRBJ2-2; CDR3nt: TGTGCCAGCAGTTTAGCTAGCGGGACGGTCACCGGGGAGCTGTTTTTT; CDR3aa: CASSLASGTVTGELFF
abundance: many; len: 16; d_gene: TRBD1; v_gene: TRBV24-1; j_gene: TRBJ2-2; CDR3nt: TGTGCCACCAGTGATCGGGACAGGAGCCACACCGGGGAGCTGTTTTTT; CDR3aa: CATSDRDRSHTGELFF
abundance: few; len: 16; d_gene: TRBD2; v_gene: TRBV5-1; j_gene: TRBJ2-3; CDR3nt: TGCGCCAGCAGCAAGGGACTAGCGGGGGGCGGAGATACGCAGTATTTT; CDR3aa: CASSKGLAGGGDTQYF
abundance: NA; len: 18; d_gene: TRBD2; v_gene: TRBV29-1; j_gene: TRBJ2-1; CDR3nt: TGCAGCGTTCAAGGACTAGCGGGAGCTCAAACATCCACCAATGAGCAGTTCTTC; CDR3aa: CSVQGLAGAQTSTNEQFF
abundance: many; len: 15; d_gene: TRBD1; v_gene: TRBV19; j_gene: TRBJ2-5; CDR3nt: TGTGCCAGTAGTATAGGGACAGGGACCCAAGAGACCCAGTACTTC; CDR3aa: CASSIGTGTQETQYF
abundance: NA; len: 14; d_gene: TRBD2; v_gene: TRBV10-2; j_gene: TRBJ2-4; CDR3nt: TGCGCCAGCACCCAAACTAGCGCAAACGACATTCAGTACTTC; CDR3aa: CASTQTSANDIQYF
abundance: many; len: 15; d_gene: NA; v_gene: TRBV19; j_gene: TRBJ1-1; CDR3nt: TGTGCCAGTACCTCACGACAGGCTATTGACACTGAAGCTTTCTTT; CDR3aa: CASTSRQAIDTEAFF
abundance: many; len: 17; d_gene: NA; v_gene: TRBV19; j_gene: TRBJ2-3; CDR3nt: TGTGCCAGTAGTATAACGGTTTACAGAATGAACACAGATACGCAGTATTTT; CDR3aa: CASSITVYRMNTDTQYF
abundance: NA; len: 15; d_gene: TRBD2; v_gene: TRBV9; j_gene: TRBJ2-7; CDR3nt: TGTGCCAGCGGCTCCAAACCGGGACTATCCTACGAGCAGTACTTC; CDR3aa: CASGSKPGLSYEQYF
abundance: NA; len: 18; d_gene: TRBD1; v_gene: TRBV7-9; j_gene: TRBJ2-6; CDR3nt: TGTGCCAGCAGCTCCAAGACAGGGGACCGATCTGGGGCCAACGTCCTGACTTTC; CDR3aa: CASSSKTGDRSGANVLTF
abundance: many; len: 15; d_gene: NA; v_gene: TRBV20-1; j_gene: TRBJ1-1; CDR3nt: TGCAGTGCTAGAGACCCAGGGCGGGCGAGCACTGAAGCTTTCTTT; CDR3aa: CSARDPGRASTEAFF
abundance: many; len: 15; d_gene: NA; v_gene: TRBV7-2; j_gene: TRBJ1-4; CDR3nt: TGTGCCAGCAGCCGACAGAGCGCAACTAATGAAAAACTGTTTTTT; CDR3aa: CASSRQSATNEKLFF
abundance: many; len: 13; d_gene: NA; v_gene: TRBV2; j_gene: TRBJ2-7; CDR3nt: TGTGCCAGCAGCCGGGACCAAGCCTACGAGCAGTACTTC; CDR3aa: CASSRDQAYEQYF
abundance: many; len: 17; d_gene: TRBD1; v_gene: TRBV28; j_gene: TRBJ2-5; CDR3nt: TGTGCCAGCATCGATAAATCGGACAGGGGGCTTAGGGAGACCCAGTACTTC; CDR3aa: CASIDKSDRGLRETQYF
abundance: many; len: 14; d_gene: TRBD2; v_gene: TRBV2; j_gene: TRBJ2-7; CDR3nt: TGTGCCACCCTACCGACTAGCGGCTTCTATCAGCAGTACTTC; CDR3aa: CATLPTSGFYQQYF
abundance: few; len: 13; d_gene: NA; v_gene: TRBV19; j_gene: TRBJ2-1; CDR3nt: TGTGCCAGTAGTATAAGGTCTTACAATGAGCAGTTCTTC; CDR3aa: CASSIRSYNEQFF